The 20 T cell receptor beta chains below come from one sample, sequenced in a study of blood T cell repertoires in COVID-19. The repertoire was sequenced with immunoSEQ multiplex PCR; TCRdb's copy has only in-frame clones and lacks some. The sample holds under 450,000 clones, around 89% seen once. Sequenced: peripheral blood. Receptors were obtained from a woman aged 45-59 years with COVID-19, enrolled during active disease.

J is TRBJ1-4 and V is TRBV21-1; the D segment call TRBD1 is taken from the table without a DNA check. TRBV21-1 corresponds to a pseudogene. The CDR3 totals 14 residues. CDR3 sequence reads: CASSKADRSEKLFF. The CDR3 DNA sequence: TGTGCCAGCAGCAAAGCGGACAGGAGTGAAAAACTGTTTTTT.

This clone has just a few counts. The V gene is TRBV2, the J gene TRBJ1-5; D ambiguous. Germline V gives CDR1 SNHLY, CDR2 FYNNEI. This CDR3 spans 13 amino acids. Between the trimmed V and J ends, which lost 6 bases and 0 bases, there was a span of 6 bases. CDR3 sequence reads: CASRLYSNQPQHF. CDR3 coding DNA: TGTGCCAGCAGGCTCTATAGCAATCAGCCCCAGCATTTT.

This rearrangement joins TRBV9 to TRBJ2-1; D perhaps matches TRBD1 (6 bases). This CDR3 is built from 15 residues. Germline V gives CDR1 SGDLS, CDR2 YYNGEE. V shed 4 bases and J shed 3 bases, with 14 bases lying between them. The DNA for the CDR3 is TGTGCCAGCAGCCCGCAACAGGGAAGCTACAATGAGCAGTTCTTC. This sequence encodes CASSPQQGSYNEQFF.

This sequence joins TRBV18 and TRBJ2-7, with TRBD2 identical over 12 bases. Trimming took 0 bases from V and 5 from J; bases not matched to a gene: 5. Germline CDR1 and CDR2: KGHSH and LQKENI. The CDR3 runs 16 residues. The CDR3 loop reads CASSPPGLAGNDEQYF. CDR3 nucleotide sequence: TGTGCCAGCTCACCACCCGGACTAGCGGGGAACGACGAGCAGTACTTC.

This clone was observed a few times. This chain links TRBV18 with TRBJ1-2, with 8 bases that match TRBD1. Germline lookup yields CDR1 KGHSH and CDR2 LQKENI. CDR3 length: 15 residues. Trimming cost V 5 bases and J 2 bases; bases outside gene matches: 7. CDR3 sequence reads: CASSSGQGLNYGYTF. CDR3 DNA sequence: TGTGCCAGCTCAAGCGGACAGGGATTAAACTATGGCTACACCTTC. Drawing the rest from reference TRBV18 and TRBJ1-2, the complete variable domain is NAGVMQNPRHLVRRRGQEARLRCSPMKGHSHVYWYRQLPEEGLKFMVYLQKENIIDESGMPKERFSAEFPKEGPSILRIQQVVRGDSAAYFCASSSGQGLNYGYTFGSGTRLTVV.

The chain joins TRBV5-1 to TRBJ2-3; TRBD2 aligns across 8 bases. The CDR3 length is 17 residues. The V and J ends lost 5 bases and 0 bases, in that order; junction bases with no gene match: 11. Germline CDR1 SGHRS, CDR2 YFSETQ. This CDR3 is CASRASAGGVSTDTQYF. The CDR3 DNA follows: TGCGCCAGCAGAGCCTCGGCGGGGGGCGTGAGCACAGATACGCAGTATTTT.

The CDR3 spells CASSQGDRNEQFF. The CDR3 DNA reads as TGCGCCAGCAGCCAAGGGGACAGAAATGAGCAGTTCTTC. The V and J genes are TRBV4-1 and TRBJ2-1, with 7 positions matching TRBD1. The germline CDR1 and CDR2 sequences are MGHRA and YSYEKL. J was trimmed by 7 bases and V by 1 base; bases with no gene match: 1. The length of the CDR3 is 13 residues.

The V and J genes are TRBV27 and TRBJ2-7, with 11 bases aligning to TRBD1. From germline, CDR1 is MNHEY and CDR2 SMNVEV (reference sequence). This CDR3 has 16 amino acids. The V and J ends lost 6 bases and 5 bases, in that order; junction bases with no gene match: 12. CDR3 nucleotide sequence: TGTGCCAGCAGCCCCGGGACAGGGGGGACAAGGAACGAGCAGTACTTC. Translated, it gives CASSPGTGGTRNEQYF.

This clone was observed a few times. The chain combines TRBV30 with TRBJ1-1; D is uncertain. The germline gives CDR1 GTSNPN, CDR2 SVGIG (reference sequence). V lost 5 bases and J lost 2, with 12 bases in between. This CDR3 has 13 residues. The CDR3 DNA reads TGTGCCTGGGCTCTGCTCACTAACACTGAAGCTTTCTTT. This sequence encodes CAWALLTNTEAFF.

The chain recombines TRBV28 with TRBJ2-6; D perhaps matches TRBD2 (5 bases). Per the germline V gene, CDR1 is MDHEN and CDR2 is SYDVKM. CDR3 length equals 16 residues. Deletions cut 2 bases from V and 2 bases from J, with 10 bases between. This CDR3 is CASSLEGVTGANVLTF. The DNA of the CDR3 is TGTGCCAGCAGTTTAGAGGGAGTTACTGGGGCCAACGTCCTGACTTTC.

The chain recombines TRBV7-8 with TRBJ1-5; no reliable D call. V was trimmed by 3 bases and J by 7 bases, leaving 10 bases between them. The V gene's germline CDR1 is SGHVS and CDR2 FQNEAQ. The CDR3 length is 13 residues. CDR3 nucleotide sequence: TGTGCCAGCAGCTTCGGGTTCCGGCAGCCCCAGCATTTT. It translates to CASSFGFRQPQHF.

V is TRBV28 and J is TRBJ2-7, with D possibly TRBD2 on 5 matching bases. CDR1 and CDR2 (germline): MDHEN, SYDVKM. The V and J ends lost 5 bases and 4 bases respectively, with 15 bases between them. The CDR3 is made up of 14 amino acids. The CDR3 DNA sequence: TGTGCCAGCAGTCCGACAAGAGGACTGTACGAGCAGTACTTC. Its protein is CASSPTRGLYEQYF.

The chain couples TRBV2 to TRBJ1-3; D gene uncertain. The CDR3 has 15 amino acids. Trimming removed 1 base at V and 1 base at J, with 8 bases between. The V gene's germline CDR1 is SNHLY and CDR2 FYNNEI. CDR3 residues: CASSEGARSGNTIYF. The CDR3, as DNA: TGTGCCAGCAGTGAAGGAGCTCGATCTGGAAACACCATATATTTT.

This clone was picked up a small number of times. The chain links TRBV4-2 to TRBJ1-3; 8 bases align to TRBD1. This CDR3 has 15 amino acids. In germline, CDR1 is LGHNA, CDR2 YNFKEQ. V was clipped by 4 bases and J by 4 bases; unmatched bases: 6. CDR3 sequence: CASSLWTGSGNTIYF. In DNA, the CDR3 is TGTGCCAGCAGCCTCTGGACAGGGTCAGGAAACACCATATATTTT.

The rearrangement joins TRBV6-5 to TRBJ2-7; D is perhaps TRBD2 (5 bases). Trimming took 6 bases from V and 3 from J, leaving 15 bases between them. CDR1 MNHEY and CDR2 SVGAGI come from the germline V gene. The CDR3 loop spans 14 amino acids. The CDR3 protein is CASSGLAGDYEQYF. The CDR3, as DNA: TGTGCCAGCAGCGGACTGGCCGGTGACTACGAGCAGTACTTC.

This chain links TRBV10-1 with TRBJ2-7; D uncertain. Germline values: CDR1 WNHNN, CDR2 SYGVQD (reference sequence). The CDR3 is made up of 14 amino acids. V lost 8 bases, J lost 1 base, and 15 bases lay in between. In DNA, the CDR3 is TGCGCCAGCGCTCCTGGCAGTTTGTCCTACGAGCAGTACTTC. This encodes CASAPGSLSYEQYF.

This chain joins TRBV19 and TRBJ2-7; TRBD1 aligns across 11 bases. From germline, CDR1 is LNHDA and CDR2 SQIVND (reference sequence). Trimming took 6 bases from V and 2 from J; bases not matched to a gene: 3. This CDR3 spans 14 amino acids. The CDR3, as DNA: TGTGCCAGTAGCCGGGGACAGGGGGCCTACGAGCAGTACTTC. As protein: CASSRGQGAYEQYF.

CDR3 sequence (DNA): TGCGCCAGCAGCTTGGCGGGGGGGCGTCGGGGTGAGCAGTTCTTC. Its translation: CASSLAGGRRGEQFF. This chain links TRBV5-1 with TRBJ2-1, with 8 bases that match TRBD2. CDR1 SGHRS and CDR2 YFSETQ come from the germline V gene. This CDR3 is 15 amino acids long. The trim removed 0 bases at V and 9 bases at J, leaving 8 bases unmatched.

The chain uses TRBV7-2 and TRBJ2-7; 9 nucleotides line up with TRBD2. The junction had 9 bases not matched to a gene; V was cut back by 6 bases and J by 3 bases. CDR3 size: 15 residues. Germline CDR1 is SGHTA and CDR2 is FQGNSA. The DNA for the CDR3 is TGTGCCAGCAGATTACTAGCGGGTCCTCTCTACGAGCAGTACTTC. It specifies CASRLLAGPLYEQYF. The complete variable domain, with remaining parts taken from reference TRBV7-2 and TRBJ2-7, reads GAGVSQSPSNKVTEKGKDVELRCDPISGHTALYWYRQSLGQGLEFLIYFQGNSAPDKSGLPSDRFSAERTGGSVSTLTIQRTQQEDSAVYLCASRLLAGPLYEQYFGPGTRLTVT.

The V call is TRBV5-6, the J call TRBJ1-2; no definite D call. CDR3 length equals 13 residues. The V end was cut by 6 bases, the J end by 3 bases, with 12 bases between. Per the germline V gene, CDR1 is SGHDT and CDR2 is YYEEEE. DNA of the CDR3: TGTGCCAGCACCCCAGGAGGAGACTATGGCTACACCTTC. Amino acids: CASTPGGDYGYTF.